These T cell receptor beta chains were read from a single sample in a study of shared clonotypes between healthy human individuals. Clones were sequenced by immunoSEQ multiplex PCR, and TCRdb holds only the in-frame ones, with some missing. The table includes just over 2,000,000 clones, approximately 95% detected once. Sequenced: naive CD4+ T cells sorted from blood. Receptors were obtained from a man younger than 30 in good health. Both conserved end residues are part of each CDR3. Each record gives: J gene, clone size, V gene, D gene, CDR3 DNA, CDR3 protein. The D gene is left open where the match is weak. Clone size is stated in some rows and not others, as once, few, many or a class when expanded.

TRBJ1-4 . TRBV5-1 . TGCGCCAGCAGTTGGGACGTCGGGAATGAAAAACTGTTTTTT CASSWDVGNEKLFF
TRBJ1-1 . TRBV10-3 . TGTGCCATCAGTACTGGGCCGCTGAACACTGAAGCTTTCTTT CAISTGPLNTEAFF
TRBJ2-1 . TRBV27 TRBD2 TGTGCCAGCAGTTCCACTAGCGGGAGAATCTCTGTACGATTGGATGAGCAGTTCTTC CASSSTSGRISVRLDEQFF
TRBJ1-3 . TRBV19 . TGTGCCAGTAGGACGACAGGAAACTCTGGAAACACCATATATTTT CASRTTGNSGNTIYF
TRBJ2-7 once TRBV7-9 TRBD2 TGTGCCAGCAGCTTATCGGCTAGCGGGAGCTCCTACGAGCAGTACTTC CASSLSASGSSYEQYF
TRBJ2-7 once TRBV19 . TGTGCCAGTAGTCCAACACTCACCCAAGGCTACGAGCAGTACTTC CASSPTLTQGYEQYF
TRBJ2-1 . TRBV11-3 . TGTGCCAGCAGCCCACAGTACGACGGTTACAATGAGCAGTTCTTC CASSPQYDGYNEQFF
TRBJ2-2 . TRBV6-6 . TGTGCCAGCAGTTACGGCTACCTCGGCGGGGAGCTGTTTTTT CASSYGYLGGELFF
TRBJ1-6 . TRBV9 . TGTGCCAGCAGCGGTGATAATTCACCCCTCCACTTT CASSGDNSPLHF
TRBJ2-1 . TRBV7-2 TRBD1 TGTGCCAGCAGCCCAGGACAGGGTGGTGAGCAGTTCTTC CASSPGQGGEQFF
TRBJ2-3 once TRBV5-1 . TGCGCCAGCAGCTTCGCAGGAAGCACAGATACGCAGTATTTT CASSFAGSTDTQYF
TRBJ1-2 few TRBV18 TRBD1 TGTGCCAGCTCACCACCGGGGACAGGGGGCTATGGCTACACCTTC CASSPPGTGGYGYTF
TRBJ2-2 . TRBV7-3 . TGTGCCAGCAGCCCTACAAGGTCTGGGGCCGGGGAGCTGTTTTTT CASSPTRSGAGELFF
TRBJ1-2 . TRBV30 . TGTGCCTGGAGTGTTGGGGCAGGCAGTGGCTACACCTTC CAWSVGAGSGYTF
TRBJ1-1 . TRBV10-3 . TGTGCCATCAGTGAGGGACCGCCGAACACTGAAGCTTTCTTT CAISEGPPNTEAFF
TRBJ2-7 . TRBV7-9 TRBD2 TGTGCCAGCAGCTTAGGTAGCGGGAGGGCTGGCGAGCAGTACTTC CASSLGSGRAGEQYF
TRBJ1-5 few TRBV6-1 . TGTGCCAGCAGTGAGGTGGGACGTATTCAGCCCCAGCATTTT CASSEVGRIQPQHF
TRBJ1-2 . TRBV5-1 TRBD1 TGCGCCAGCAGCTCGGGACAGGGGGCCCACTATGGCTACACCTTC CASSSGQGAHYGYTF
TRBJ2-7 . TRBV6-5 . TGTGCCAGCAGTTACTCGGACACCCACTACGAGCAGTACTTC CASSYSDTHYEQYF
TRBJ2-3 once TRBV6-5 . TGTGCCAGCAGCCGAAGGAGTGCTAGCACAGATACGCAGTATTTT CASSRRSASTDTQYF
TRBJ1-5 . TRBV28 . TGTGCCAGCAGTCCACCGCGCGGGGTCAATCAGCCCCAGCATTTT CASSPPRGVNQPQHF
TRBJ2-3 once TRBV2 . TGTGCCAGCAAGGGCAGGGTGAGCACAGATACGCAGTATTTT CASKGRVSTDTQYF
TRBJ2-2 . TRBV9 . TGTGCCAGCAGGCCTAAAGAGGGAAAGAACACCGGGGAGCTGTTTTTT CASRPKEGKNTGELFF
TRBJ1-2 . TRBV19 . TGTGCCAGTAGTATCCCAGGAGACTCCTATGGCTACACCTTC CASSIPGDSYGYTF
TRBJ1-2 once TRBV30 . TGTGCCTGGAGGCAGGGCAGAGGCTACACCTTC CAWRQGRGYTF
TRBJ2-1 . TRBV6-5 . TGTGCCAGCAGTACAGGCTCCCCCTACAATGAGCAGTTCTTC CASSTGSPYNEQFF
TRBJ2-1 . TRBV18 . TGTGCCAGCTCACCCCCGGGGGAAGGGCCTAGTAATGAGCAGTTCTTC CASSPPGEGPSNEQFF
TRBJ2-7 . TRBV6-5 . TGTGCCAGCAGTTACGGCAGGGTGGGGTACGAGCAGTACTTC CASSYGRVGYEQYF
TRBJ2-1 . TRBV6-5 TRBD2 TGTGCCAGCAGTTCCATGGGGCGGGAGAGGTTCGGGCAGTTCTTC CASSSMGRERFGQFF
TRBJ2-7 . TRBV9 TRBD1 TGTGCCAGCAGCGTAGATTCCGGACAGGGGGCCAACGAGCAGTACTTC CASSVDSGQGANEQYF
TRBJ2-5 . TRBV6-5 TRBD1 TGTGCCAGCAGTGACAGGGGGCGCGGGGAGACCCAGTACTTC CASSDRGRGETQYF
TRBJ2-3 . TRBV6-6 . TGTGCCAGCAGTTACGGCGGGTCTAGCACAGATACGCAGTATTTT CASSYGGSSTDTQYF
TRBJ2-1 . TRBV28 . TGTGCCAGCAGTTTAATTTCCATAACCAGGAATGAGCAGTTCTTC CASSLISITRNEQFF
TRBJ1-3 . TRBV2 . TGTGCCAGCAGTGAACAGGGTATTGGAAACACCATATATTTT CASSEQGIGNTIYF
TRBJ1-2 . TRBV18 . TGTGCCAGCTCACCTCTCTTGGAGGGGAACTATGGCTACACCTTC CASSPLLEGNYGYTF
TRBJ1-4 once TRBV10-3 . TGTGCCATCAGTGAGCTAATCAATGAAAAACTGTTTTTT CAISELINEKLFF
TRBJ1-2 . TRBV5-1 . TGCGCCAGCAGCGGCGGTTGGGCAGATAACTATGGCTACACCTTC CASSGGWADNYGYTF
TRBJ1-3 . TRBV18 . TGTGCCAGCTCACCATCCCGGCTTAACGGGGGAAACACCATATATTTT CASSPSRLNGGNTIYF
TRBJ1-2 . TRBV7-2 . TGTGCCAGCAGCTTAGGCGGGCAGGGACTTCAGAGCTACACCTTC CASSLGGQGLQSYTF
TRBJ2-7 . TRBV30 . TGTGCCTCTCTAGTAACCACAGGGAACGAGCAGTACTTC CASLVTTGNEQYF
TRBJ2-2 once TRBV5-1 . TGCGCCAGCAGCCTACAGGGTCATGACAACACCGGGGAGCTGTTTTTT CASSLQGHDNTGELFF
TRBJ1-1 . TRBV25-1 . TGTGCCAGCAGAGTGAGTTGGTACACTGAAGCTTTCTTT CASRVSWYTEAFF
TRBJ1-1 . TRBV6-5 . TGTGCCAGCAGCCGTGACACAGGGAACACTGAAGCTTTCTTT CASSRDTGNTEAFF
TRBJ1-5 . TRBV2 . TGTGCCAGCAGTGAAATCTCAGGGCGGAGCAATCAGCCCCAGCATTTT CASSEISGRSNQPQHF
TRBJ1-3 . TRBV6-5 . TGTGCCAGCAGGTACAGCTTTTCTGGAAACACCATATATTTT CASRYSFSGNTIYF
TRBJ2-2 . TRBV5-1 . TGCGCCAGCAGCTTCCGGGACACCAGGACCGGGGAGCTGTTTTTT CASSFRDTRTGELFF
TRBJ2-1 . TRBV11-2 TRBD1 TGTGCCAGCAGCTTAGCGACAGGGTACGGCAATGAGCAGTTCTTC CASSLATGYGNEQFF
TRBJ2-3 . TRBV10-1 TRBD2 TGCGCCAGCAGTCCCGGGACTAGCGGGGGGGCCACAGATACGCAGTATTTT CASSPGTSGGATDTQYF
TRBJ1-3 . TRBV18 . TGTGCCAGCTCACCACCTGTACGGGTTGCGGGAAACACCATATATTTT CASSPPVRVAGNTIYF
TRBJ1-1 . TRBV6-6 . TGTGCCAGCAGTTACTCGCGGGGCGCTGAAGCTTTCTTT CASSYSRGAEAFF
TRBJ2-7 . TRBV28 . TGTGCCAGCAGCGGGACTTACGAGCAGTACTTC CASSGTYEQYF
TRBJ1-6 . TRBV5-1 . TGCGCCAGCAGCTTGGGAGGGGATAATTCACCCCTCCACTTT CASSLGGDNSPLHF